This TCR beta chain was captured in a study of blood T cells in healthy people across ages. There were at least 5 micrograms of total RNA extracted from every sample. V shed 1 base and J shed 4 bases, with 13 bases lying between them. Germline assignment: CDR1 SEHNR and CDR2 FQNEAQ (reference sequence). The CDR3 is 16 amino acids. The second PCR ran roughly 6 to 11 cycles with a sample-barcoded 5' primer and J-beta primers. Each cDNA molecule was tagged by a template-switch adaptor that had 12 random nucleotides. TCRdb processed the 5' RACE reads anew with MiXCR; each CDR3 protein has one entry. There are about 2 million distinct CDR3 sequences in the sample; around 48% occur only once, and around 2.1% lies in the top ten.

The sequence came from a middle-aged woman in good health. The specimen sequenced was blood. The V and J genes are TRBV7-9 and TRBJ1-4, with no clear D. CDR3 in DNA: TGTGCCAGCAGCTTAGTTGGGGAAACCTTTAATGAAAAACTGTTTTTT. Translated: CASSLVGETFNEKLFF.